This is a list of T cell receptor beta chains from one sample in a study of cytomegalovirus exposure and HLA in healthy donors. Assay used: immunoSEQ multiplex PCR; TCRdb lists only in-frame clones, some missing. This sample has 250,000 to 350,000 clones; approximately 86% occur once, and the top ten carry around 0.88%. What was sequenced was PBMCs. These receptor sequences come from a man aged 25-40 years in good health and CMV-seronegative. The CDR3 runs from the conserved cysteine through the conserved F or W. Each record gives: D gene, J gene, V gene, clone size, CDR3 protein, CDR3 DNA. A D gene is named only where the DNA matches it firmly. For some rows the clone size is stated as once, few or many, or as a class when expanded; others skip it.

D: NA; J: TRBJ2-1; V: TRBV19; size: NA; CDR3: CASMETSSYNEQFF; DNA: TGTGCCAGTATGGAAACTAGCTCCTACAATGAGCAGTTCTTC
D: NA; J: TRBJ2-3; V: TRBV12-5; size: NA; CDR3: CASGLGSWASTDTQYF; DNA: TGTGCTAGTGGTTTGGGTAGTTGGGCTTCCACAGATACGCAGTATTTT
D: TRBD1; J: TRBJ1-3; V: TRBV4-3; size: NA; CDR3: CASRAGQHSGNTIYF; DNA: TGCGCCAGCAGGGCGGGACAGCACTCTGGAAACACCATATATTTT
D: TRBD2; J: TRBJ2-5; V: TRBV29-1; size: NA; CDR3: CSVVKVAGGSGMETQYF; DNA: TGCAGCGTTGTAAAGGTAGCGGGGGGGTCGGGAATGGAGACCCAGTACTTC
D: NA; J: TRBJ2-7; V: TRBV7-9; size: NA; CDR3: CASSLYRIRDTGAYEQYF; DNA: TGTGCCAGCAGCTTATACAGGATCCGGGACACCGGGGCCTACGAGCAGTACTTC
D: NA; J: TRBJ2-3; V: TRBV6-1; size: NA; CDR3: CASSTSRTLADTQYF; DNA: NA
D: NA; J: TRBJ2-5; V: TRBV27; size: NA; CDR3: CASTQRWTVAGRVQYF; DNA: TGTGCCAGCACCCAACGATGGACAGTCGCCGGTAGGGTCCAGTACTTC
D: NA; J: TRBJ2-2; V: TRBV27; size: NA; CDR3: CASSLGLIGELFF; DNA: TGTGCCAGCAGTCTCGGACTTATCGGGGAGCTGTTTTTT
D: TRBD1; J: TRBJ1-1; V: TRBV6-5; size: NA; CDR3: CASRRGDRMNTEAFF; DNA: TGTGCCTCCCGCAGGGGGGATCGTATGAACACTGAAGCTTTCTTT
D: TRBD1; J: TRBJ1-2; V: TRBV30; size: NA; CDR3: CAWSAGQGNYGYTF; DNA: TGTGCCTGGAGTGCGGGACAGGGGAACTATGGCTACACCTTC
D: TRBD2; J: TRBJ2-3; V: TRBV9; size: NA; CDR3: CASSPVGLAGIADTQYF; DNA: TGTGCCAGCAGCCCGGTGGGGCTAGCGGGGATCGCAGATACGCAGTATTTT
D: NA; J: TRBJ2-7; V: TRBV6-7; size: NA; CDR3: CASRGRGTYEQYF; DNA: TGTGCCAGCAGGGGTCGAGGAACCTACGAGCAGTACTTC
D: TRBD1; J: TRBJ2-7; V: TRBV19; size: NA; CDR3: CASGWDRGSEQYF; DNA: TGTGCCAGCGGTTGGGACAGGGGGTCGGAGCAGTACTTC
D: NA; J: TRBJ1-1; V: TRBV19; size: few; CDR3: CASSILRGGGSGSNTEAFF; DNA: TGTGCCAGTAGTATCTTACGTGGCGGAGGGTCAGGGTCGAACACTGAAGCTTTCTTT
D: NA; J: TRBJ1-1; V: TRBV11-2; size: NA; CDR3: CASSFSHASNTEAFF; DNA: TGTGCCAGCAGCTTCAGTCACGCCTCGAACACTGAAGCTTTCTTT
D: NA; J: TRBJ1-2; V: TRBV30; size: NA; CDR3: CAWSVRVDMGYTF; DNA: TGTGCCTGGAGTGTACGGGTCGATATGGGCTACACCTTC
D: TRBD1; J: TRBJ2-2; V: TRBV7-9; size: NA; CDR3: CATRTGSSTGELFF; DNA: TGTGCCACCCGGACAGGGTCGAGCACCGGGGAGCTGTTTTTT
D: TRBD1; J: TRBJ2-1; V: TRBV19; size: once; CDR3: CASSPRTGFSHEQFF; DNA: TGTGCCAGTAGTCCACGGACAGGGTTTTCCCATGAGCAGTTCTTC
D: NA; J: TRBJ2-2; V: TRBV5-1; size: few; CDR3: CASSVSLGFGELFF; DNA: TGCGCCAGCAGCGTCTCGTTGGGCTTCGGGGAGCTGTTTTTT
D: NA; J: TRBJ1-6; V: TRBV19; size: NA; CDR3: CASSIGPIGYNSPLHF; DNA: TGTGCCAGTAGTATTGGGCCAATCGGCTATAATTCACCCCTCCACTTT
D: TRBD2; J: TRBJ2-5; V: TRBV5-6; size: few; CDR3: CASSEEASGGLETQYF; DNA: TGTGCCAGCAGCGAAGAGGCTAGCGGGGGTTTGGAGACCCAGTACTTC
D: TRBD2; J: TRBJ2-2; V: TRBV7-2; size: NA; CDR3: CASSPRAGGLNTGELFF; DNA: TGTGCCAGCAGCCCCAGAGCGGGGGGGCTGAACACCGGGGAGCTGTTTTTT
D: NA; J: TRBJ1-1; V: TRBV5-6; size: NA; CDR3: CASSPRAGVNTEAFF; DNA: TGTGCCAGCAGCCCCCGGGCGGGGGTGAACACTGAAGCTTTCTTT